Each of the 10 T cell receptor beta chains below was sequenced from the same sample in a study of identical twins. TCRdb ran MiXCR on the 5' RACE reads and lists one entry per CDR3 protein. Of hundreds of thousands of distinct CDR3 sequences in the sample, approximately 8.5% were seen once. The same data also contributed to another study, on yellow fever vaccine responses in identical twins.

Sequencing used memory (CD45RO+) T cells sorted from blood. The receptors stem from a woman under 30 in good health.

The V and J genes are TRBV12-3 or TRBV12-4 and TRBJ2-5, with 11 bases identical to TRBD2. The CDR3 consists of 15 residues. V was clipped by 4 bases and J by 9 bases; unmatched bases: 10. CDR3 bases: TGTGCCAGCAGTTCCGGGACTAGCGGATTCGGGGCCCAGTACTTC. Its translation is CASSSGTSGFGAQYF.

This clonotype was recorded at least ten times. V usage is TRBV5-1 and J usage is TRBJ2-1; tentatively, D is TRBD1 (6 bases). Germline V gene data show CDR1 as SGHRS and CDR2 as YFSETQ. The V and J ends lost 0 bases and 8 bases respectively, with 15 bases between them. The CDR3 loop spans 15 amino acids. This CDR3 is CASSLGSGEVDEQFF. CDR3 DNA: TGCGCCAGCAGCTTGGGGTCAGGGGAAGTCGATGAGCAGTTCTTC.

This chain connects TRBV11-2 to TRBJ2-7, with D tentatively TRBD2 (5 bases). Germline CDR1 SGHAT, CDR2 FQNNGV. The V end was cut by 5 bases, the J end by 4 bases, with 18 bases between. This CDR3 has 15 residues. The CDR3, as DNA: TGTGCCAGCAGCCCGGGTCCCGGGAATTGGTACGAGCAGTACGTC. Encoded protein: CASSPGPGNWYEQYV.

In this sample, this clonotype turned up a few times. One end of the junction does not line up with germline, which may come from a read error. The CDR3 protein is CANSRVIGNIQYF. The CDR3 coding sequence is TGTGCCAATAGTAGGGTCATTGGAAACATTCAGTACTTC. This chain links TRBV19 with TRBJ2-4; the D is unclear. The CDR3 extends over 13 amino acids. The V gene's germline CDR1 is LNHDA and CDR2 SQIVND (reference sequence).

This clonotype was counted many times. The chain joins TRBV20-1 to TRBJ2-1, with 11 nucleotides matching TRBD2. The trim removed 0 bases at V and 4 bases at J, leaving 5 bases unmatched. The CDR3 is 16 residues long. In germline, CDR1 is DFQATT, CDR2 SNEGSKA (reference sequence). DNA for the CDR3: TGCAGTGCTAGAGATTTAGCGGGAGGGAGATACAATGAGCAGTTCTTC. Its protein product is CSARDLAGGRYNEQFF.

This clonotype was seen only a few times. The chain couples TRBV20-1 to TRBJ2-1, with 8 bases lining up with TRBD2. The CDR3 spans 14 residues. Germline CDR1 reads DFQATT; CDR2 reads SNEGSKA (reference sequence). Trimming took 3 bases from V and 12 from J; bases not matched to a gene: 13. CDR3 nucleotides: TGCAGTGCTAGGGACCCGGGACTAGACTTTCGGCAGTTCTTC. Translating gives CSARDPGLDFRQFF.

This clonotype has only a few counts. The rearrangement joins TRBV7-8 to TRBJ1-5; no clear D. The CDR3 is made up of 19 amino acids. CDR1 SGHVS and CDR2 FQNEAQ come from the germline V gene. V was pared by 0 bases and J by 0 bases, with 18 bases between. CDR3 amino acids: CASSLARRQETYSNQPQHF. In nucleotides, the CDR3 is TGTGCCAGCAGCTTAGCGAGACGGCAGGAAACTTATAGCAATCAGCCCCAGCATTTT. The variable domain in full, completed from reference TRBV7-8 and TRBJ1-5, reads GAGVSQSPRYKVAKRGQDVALRCDPISGHVSLFWYQQALGQGPEFLTYFQNEAQLDKSGLPSDRFFAERPEGSVSTLKIQRTQQEDSAVYLCASSLARRQETYSNQPQHFGDGTRLSIL.

Here the CDR3 reads CATSDHSGIVTDTQYF. The CDR3, as DNA: TGTGCCACCAGTGACCATAGCGGGATTGTTACAGATACGCAGTATTTT. J is TRBJ2-3 and V is TRBV24-1; TRBD2 aligns across 8 bases. V was clipped by 4 bases and J by 3 bases; unmatched bases: 8. This CDR3 is 16 amino acids long. CDR1 and CDR2 (germline): KGHDR, SFDVKD.

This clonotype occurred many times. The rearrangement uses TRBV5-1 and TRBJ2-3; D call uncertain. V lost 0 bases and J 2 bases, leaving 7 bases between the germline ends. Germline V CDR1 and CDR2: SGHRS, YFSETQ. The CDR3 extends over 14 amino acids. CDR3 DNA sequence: TGCGCCAGCAGCTTGGCCTTGAACACAGATACGCAGTATTTT. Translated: CASSLALNTDTQYF. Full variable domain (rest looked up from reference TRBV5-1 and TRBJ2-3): KAGVTQTPRYLIKTRGQQVTLSCSPISGHRSVSWYQQTPGQGLQFLFEYFSETQRNKGNFPGRFSGRQFSNSRSEMNVSTLELGDSALYLCASSLALNTDTQYFGPGTRLTVL.

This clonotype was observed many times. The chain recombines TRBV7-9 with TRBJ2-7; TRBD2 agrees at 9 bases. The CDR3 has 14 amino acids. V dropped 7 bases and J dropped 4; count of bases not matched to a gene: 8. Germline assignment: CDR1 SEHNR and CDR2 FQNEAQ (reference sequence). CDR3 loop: CASTPTSGGYEQYF. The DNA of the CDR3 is TGTGCCAGCACCCCGACTAGCGGAGGGTACGAGCAGTACTTC. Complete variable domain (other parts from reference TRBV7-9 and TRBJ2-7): DTGVSQNPRHKITKRGQNVTFRCDPISEHNRLYWYRQTLGQGPEFLTYFQNEAQLEKSRLLSDRFSAERPKGSFSTLEIQRTEQGDSAMYLCASTPTSGGYEQYFGPGTRLTVT.